The rows below give T cell receptor beta chains drawn from one sample of a study of post-analysis software for immune sequencing data. MiXCR was run by TCRdb on the PCR reads, yielding one entry per CDR3 protein. The data contain around 710,000 distinct CDR3 sequences, 35% to 55% of them singletons. Material for sequencing was blood. These receptors were obtained from a girl under 18 with multiple sclerosis. Both conserved end residues are part of each CDR3. A D gene is named only where the DNA matches it firmly. Clone size appears in some rows only: once, few, many, or a class for an expanded clone.

V: TRBV19; D: NA; size: NA; J: TRBJ1-2; DNA: TGTGCCAGTAGTATTCCGGGGGGCGACGGCTACACCTTC; CDR3: CASSIPGGDGYTF
V: TRBV6-6; D: NA; size: many; J: TRBJ2-7; DNA: TGTGCCAGCAGCGGAGGTACCTACGAGCAGTACTTC; CDR3: CASSGGTYEQYF
V: TRBV10-3; D: NA; size: many; J: TRBJ2-3; DNA: TGTGCCATCAGTGAGTTGGGCGGGAACTCAGATACGCAGTATTTT; CDR3: CAISELGGNSDTQYF
V: TRBV24-1; D: TRBD1; size: NA; J: TRBJ2-5; DNA: TGTGCCACCAGTGATTCGAAGGGACAGGGAGGTGAGACCCAGTACTTC; CDR3: CATSDSKGQGGETQYF
V: TRBV10-3; D: NA; size: NA; J: TRBJ1-5; DNA: TGTGCCATCAGGGGCGGGGATCAGCCCCAGCATTTT; CDR3: CAIRGGDQPQHF
V: TRBV18; D: TRBD1; size: NA; J: TRBJ2-3; DNA: TGTGCCAGCTCACCAATAAGGGGGCGGAGCACAGATACGCAGTATTTT; CDR3: CASSPIRGRSTDTQYF
V: TRBV4-3; D: TRBD1; size: NA; J: TRBJ2-7; DNA: TGCGCCAGCAGCCAATACTTCGGACAGGGCTACGAGCAGTACTTC; CDR3: CASSQYFGQGYEQYF
V: TRBV11-2; D: NA; size: few; J: TRBJ2-7; DNA: TGTGCCAGCAGCTTAGGGAGACTAGAATCCGAGCAGTACTTC; CDR3: CASSLGRLESEQYF
V: TRBV19; D: NA; size: NA; J: TRBJ2-4; DNA: TGTGCCAGTAGTGTCCGGAGGGCAGGGAATGACATTCAGTACTTC; CDR3: CASSVRRAGNDIQYF
V: TRBV20-1; D: NA; size: few; J: TRBJ1-2; DNA: TGCAGTTCGATAGACAGTCGCTTCGGCTACACCTTC; CDR3: CSSIDSRFGYTF
V: TRBV28; D: TRBD2; size: NA; J: TRBJ2-7; DNA: TGTGCCAGCAGTCTGACTAGCGGGTATAGCTCCTACGAGCAGTACTTC; CDR3: CASSLTSGYSSYEQYF
V: TRBV7-8; D: NA; size: NA; J: TRBJ2-7; DNA: TGTGCCAGCAGCTTAGGGAGGGGAAGTGACTACTACGAGCAGTACTTC; CDR3: CASSLGRGSDYYEQYF
V: TRBV7-6; D: TRBD2; size: NA; J: TRBJ2-3; DNA: TGTGCCAGCAGCTTAGCGAGGGCTAGCGGGAGACCTGATACGCAGTATTTT; CDR3: CASSLARASGRPDTQYF
V: TRBV15; D: NA; size: few; J: TRBJ1-1; DNA: TGTGCCACCAGCAGAGAAGGTTTTGGGAACACTGAAGCTTTCTTT; CDR3: CATSREGFGNTEAFF
V: TRBV14; D: TRBD1; size: NA; J: TRBJ2-7; DNA: TGTGCCAGCGGCCAAACCCAACAGGGGTCGGGCGAGCAGTACTTC; CDR3: CASGQTQQGSGEQYF
V: TRBV12-3/TRBV12-4; D: TRBD1; size: NA; J: TRBJ1-2; DNA: TGTGCCAGCAGTTTAGAACGGGACAGCCTCTATGGCTACACCTTC; CDR3: CASSLERDSLYGYTF
V: TRBV10-3; D: TRBD1; size: few; J: TRBJ2-5; DNA: TGTGCCATCAGTCAACCGACGACAGGGGGCACGGAGACCCAGTACTTC; CDR3: CAISQPTTGGTETQYF
V: TRBV7-9; D: NA; size: NA; J: TRBJ2-1; DNA: TGTGCCAGCAGAGGGCCCGGGGGTGAGCAGTTCTTC; CDR3: CASRGPGGEQFF
V: TRBV28; D: TRBD1; size: NA; J: TRBJ1-5; DNA: TGTGCCAGCAGTTTGGCGGACAGGACCATGGGGCCCCAGCATTTT; CDR3: CASSLADRTMGPQHF
V: TRBV6-2/TRBV6-3; D: TRBD2; size: NA; J: TRBJ2-1; DNA: TGTGCCAGCAGTCCTAGCGGGAGCGGGAATCATGAGCAGTTCTTC; CDR3: CASSPSGSGNHEQFF
V: TRBV6-1; D: TRBD1; size: NA; J: TRBJ1-4; DNA: TGTGCCTGCAGCACCGGGACAGGGGCCCCCCCGGCTAATGAAAAACTGTTTTTT; CDR3: CACSTGTGAPPANEKLFF
V: TRBV10-3; D: TRBD2; size: few; J: TRBJ2-5; DNA: TGTGCCATCAGTAGAAGACTAGCGGGAGAACAGATGTCAGAGACCCAGTACTTC; CDR3: CAISRRLAGEQMSETQYF
V: TRBV6-5; D: NA; size: few; J: TRBJ1-6; DNA: TGTGCCAGCAGTTACTCGGTTGGTGGGCAATCCTCCTATAATTCACCCCTCCACTTT; CDR3: CASSYSVGGQSSYNSPLHF
V: TRBV20-1; D: TRBD1; size: NA; J: TRBJ1-1; DNA: TGCAGTGCTCCAGGGGGTGAAGCTTTCTTT; CDR3: CSAPGGEAFF
V: TRBV7-8; D: TRBD1; size: NA; J: TRBJ2-7; DNA: TGTGCCAGCAGCTCAGGGGACAGTTCGAAACCCTACGAGCAGTACTTC; CDR3: CASSSGDSSKPYEQYF
V: TRBV20-1; D: NA; size: NA; J: TRBJ2-7; DNA: TGCAGTGCTAGAGATTCGAGGGGCGGTGGCCCTAGCGAGCAGTACTTC; CDR3: CSARDSRGGGPSEQYF
V: TRBV4-1; D: NA; size: NA; J: TRBJ2-7; DNA: TGCGCCAGCAGCCAAGCCTGGGGAGGTGTGTACGAGCAGTACTTC; CDR3: CASSQAWGGVYEQYF
V: TRBV20-1; D: NA; size: NA; J: TRBJ2-3; DNA: TGCAGTGCTACCCCTCAGACAGGTACGCAGTATTTT; CDR3: CSATPQTGTQYF
V: TRBV20-1; D: TRBD1; size: NA; J: TRBJ2-4; DNA: TGCAGTGCTAGGGACAGGGGACGAGCTTGGGCCAAAAACATTCAGTACTTC; CDR3: CSARDRGRAWAKNIQYF
V: TRBV29-1; D: NA; size: NA; J: TRBJ1-1; DNA: TGCAGCGGCCAACAGGGTGAAGCTTTCTTT; CDR3: CSGQQGEAFF
V: TRBV12-3/TRBV12-4; D: NA; size: few; J: TRBJ1-1; DNA: TGTGCCAGCACCCCCGGACCGAACACTGAAGCTTTCTTT; CDR3: CASTPGPNTEAFF
V: TRBV6-2/TRBV6-3; D: NA; size: few; J: TRBJ1-1; DNA: TGTGCCAGCAGTTGGTTTGGGGGGGGGACCCCAAACACTGAAGCTTTCTTT; CDR3: CASSWFGGGTPNTEAFF
V: TRBV4-3; D: NA; size: NA; J: TRBJ2-7; DNA: TGCGCCAGCAGCCAAGAGGGGAGACCGAGCTACGAGCAGTACTTC; CDR3: CASSQEGRPSYEQYF
V: TRBV9; D: NA; size: NA; J: TRBJ2-5; DNA: TGTGCCGGCAGCACCCCTGCTGGGGGGTCGGAGACCCAGTACTTC; CDR3: CAGSTPAGGSETQYF
V: TRBV28; D: NA; size: many; J: TRBJ1-5; DNA: TGTGCCAGCAGTTTTTCGGGGTTTAGCAATCAGCCCCAGCATTTT; CDR3: CASSFSGFSNQPQHF